This section outlines one T cell receptor (beta chain) sequence together with its context. What antigen it recognizes has not been identified. Within one base of it there is no much larger clone, and no base qualities were kept. The immunoSEQ platform was used to carry out deep TCRbeta sequencing. In the paper's pipeline: For further analysis, only productive rearrangements were exported out of the immunoSEQ Analyzer. T cell phenotypes were assigned to bulk TCRbeta clonotypes by matching the clonotypes to single-cell RNA+TCR-seq clones with the same TCRbeta sequence. Using bulk TCR sequencing data, clone enrichment in tumor was calculated by dividing a clone's tumor frequency by the same clone's PBMC frequency. TCRs were grouped by GLIPH into specificity groups, defined as clusters of distinct TCRs likely recognizing common antigens via shared CDR3 motifs. TCRdb's version of the immuneACCESS table is confined to in-frame rearrangements and falls short of the full clone set. An unresolved V gene accounts for under half of the shortfall where checked; the remainder is of unknown origin. V, J and clone size reflect that table, while D and trimming were determined from the DNA. In this sample the table shows about 20,000 clones, approximately 78% of which occur a single time. The ten most abundant clones make up around 28% of the sample.

The sample is drawn from a study of T cells in tumors after PD-1 blockade (dated by TCRdb to about 2019). General notes on the study: Exclusion criteria were prior checkpoint blockade, use of systemic immunosuppressants, or recent radiotherapy or other anti-cancer therapy within 4 weeks. To compare blood and tumor clonotypes, bulk TCR sequencing was performed on 9 to 11 peripheral blood samples from about five patients. Some patients also continued taking vismodegib 150 mg daily during anti-PD-1 treatment. The study performed paired single-cell RNA and TCR sequencing on site-matched tumors from BCC or SCC patients before and after anti-PD-1 therapy. Patients received pembrolizumab 200 mg every 3 weeks or cemiplimab 350 mg every 2 weeks. An average of approximately 120,000 TCR templates (range about 21,000-257,772) and approximately 38,000 unique clonotypes was obtained for peripheral blood samples. Clinical response was assessed using RECIST version 1.1.

What the authors observed across the whole study: Approximately 40% of the TCR clonotypes from tumors also showed up in blood, and some novel exhausted tumor clones were present in pre-treatment blood, which suggests peripheral recruitment. The source of novel T cell clones was not identified and could include lymphoid organs or rare unexpanded clones within the tumor or its periphery.

The germline V gene (reference sequence) yields SGHAT for CDR1 and FQDESV for CDR2. Clipping removes 3 bases from V and 8 bases from J, with 9 as the unmatched junction base count. Taken from cysteine to phenylalanine, the CDR3 has 15 residues. The CDR3 DNA has 45 bases and is translated from base 1. The time point label corresponds to: before anti-PD-1 therapy. For bulk TCRbeta sequencing, genomic DNA was extracted from tumor biopsies or peripheral blood, and input amounts ranged from roughly 550 ng to 6,004 ng. All patients had histologically proven advanced or metastatic basal or squamous cell carcinoma and were poor candidates for surgical resection. Of the approximately 12 patients making up the basal cell carcinoma cohort, roughly 8 underwent bulk tumor TCR sequencing.

The V and J segments used are TRBV11-1 and TRBJ2-1; the junction holds 8 bases that match TRBD1. This sequence originates from a human donor with basal cell carcinoma. The sample here was PBMCs, taken before anti-PD-1 treatment. The sequenced DNA is TGTGCCAGCAGCTTTGACAGGGGTCGCCGAGATGAGCAGTTCTTC. Translated, this gives CASSFDRGRRDEQFF.